These T cell receptor beta chains were read from a single sample in a study of technical replicates of blood from several donors. This table comes from immunoSEQ multiplex PCR, and its TCRdb copy is limited to in-frame clones, with some not included. In the table there are approximately 79,000 clones, about 91% of which are singletons. Sequenced: T cells isolated from PBMCs. These receptor sequences come from a human donor in good health. Both conserved end residues are part of each CDR3. A D gene is named only where the DNA matches it firmly.

v_gene,d_gene,j_gene,CDR3aa
TRBV7-3,TRBD2,TRBJ2-7,CASSQGLAVTYEQYF
TRBV5-1,-,TRBJ2-7,CASSRDTYEQYF
TRBV4-1,-,TRBJ1-2,CASSQGTENGYTF
TRBV7-2,TRBD1,TRBJ1-4,CASSPDRGRFEKLFF
TRBV28,TRBD1,TRBJ2-7,CASSPPGQGFFEQYF
TRBV5-1,-,TRBJ2-3,CASSLAGSADTQYF
TRBV7-7,TRBD1,TRBJ2-7,CASSGDRDSYEQYF
TRBV9,TRBD1,TRBJ1-3,CASSAGQVGSGNTIYF
TRBV6-5,-,TRBJ2-7,CASRRRGEQYF
TRBV28,-,TRBJ1-5,CASSTGSREYQPQHF
TRBV19,TRBD1,TRBJ1-2,CASSSDRVFYGYTF
TRBV18,-,TRBJ1-1,CASSPPEGGANTEAFF
TRBV9,TRBD2,TRBJ2-7,CASSAPATSGSLYEQYF
TRBV6-1,TRBD2,TRBJ2-7,CASRTSLLSYEQYF
TRBV11-3,TRBD2,TRBJ2-1,CASSLLGVAGGEQFF
TRBV5-1,TRBD1,TRBJ1-5,CASSRGDSSNQPQHF
TRBV5-1,-,TRBJ2-1,CASSPNLASSYNEQFF
TRBV6-5,-,TRBJ1-1,CASSYIDNSNTEAFF
TRBV5-1,TRBD1,TRBJ1-2,CASSFGQGNGYTF
TRBV9,-,TRBJ1-3,CASSVGQGNTIYF
TRBV9,TRBD1,TRBJ1-5,CASSAGTGGNQPQHF
TRBV27,-,TRBJ2-2,CASSPHLLSTSGELFF
TRBV11-3,-,TRBJ2-1,CASSSLIGGEQFF
TRBV4-1,-,TRBJ2-2,CASSQPRITGELFF
TRBV27,-,TRBJ1-2,CASSLSIGDYGYTF
TRBV20-1,-,TRBJ2-3,CSASSYGTQYF
TRBV27,-,TRBJ2-7,CASSLGQLYEQYF
TRBV27,-,TRBJ2-7,CASRGGRSSYEQYF
TRBV11-2,-,TRBJ1-1,CASSLDGLDTEAFF
TRBV15,TRBD2,TRBJ2-3,CATSREKGLAGADTQYF
TRBV19,-,TRBJ1-2,CATTEETANYGYTF
TRBV6-7,TRBD2,TRBJ2-5,CASSYRGREIGETQYF
TRBV5-5,TRBD1,TRBJ2-7,CASSNQHRGYYEQYF
TRBV6-5,TRBD1,TRBJ1-1,CASSYGQGNTEAFF
TRBV9,TRBD2,TRBJ2-7,CASSVGGRAYEQYF
TRBV15,TRBD2,TRBJ2-1,CATSRDKSSGRAEAQFF
TRBV5-4,-,TRBJ2-2,CASSFGGNTGELFF
TRBV11-3,TRBD1,TRBJ1-2,CASSPYQGDLDGYTF
TRBV5-1,TRBD2,TRBJ2-7,CASSLGALAGGNEQYF
TRBV27,TRBD2,TRBJ2-1,CASSFKAGVRYNEQFF
TRBV5-6,TRBD2,TRBJ2-1,CASSEGLAGLGAFF
TRBV7-9,TRBD2,TRBJ2-7,CASSPTSGGGSSYEQYF
TRBV5-1,TRBD2,TRBJ2-1,CASNLGEGHLDEQFF
TRBV25-1,-,TRBJ1-5,CASSEWTFHQPQHF
TRBV9,TRBD2,TRBJ2-3,CASSVEPTGLAGFTDTQYF
TRBV5-1,TRBD1,TRBJ2-7,CASSLAEGAEQYF
TRBV5-1,-,TRBJ1-1,CASSSSRGTEAFF